This T cell receptor beta chain was recovered during a study of T cells after posttransplantation cyclophosphamide. Study-level findings and limits: After PTCy, TRB diversity resembled that of CNI/methotrexate controls.

Measured with immunoSEQ multiplex PCR; TCRdb has only the in-frame clones, and not every one. The data contain tens of thousands of clones, about 97% of them seen just once; the ten biggest clones take up about 0.12%. Turning to this clone: Its antigen is unidentified.

The naive gate required viable CD3+CD4+ or CD3+CD8+ cells with CCR7+CD45RA+CD45RO-CD95-CD27+CD28+ phenotype. The CDR3 contains 16 residues. The germline gives CDR1 SGHKS, CDR2 YYEKEE (reference sequence). Trimming cost V 3 bases and J 3 bases; bases outside gene matches: 7. This clonotype was obtained from a man aged 45 to 65 in good health, CMV-negative, and a related stem cell transplant donor. The rearrangement uses TRBV5-5 and TRBJ2-2; 8 positions match TRBD2. Source material: naive CD4+ T cells sorted from PBMCs. CDR3 loop: CASSSYPAGDTGELFF. The CDR3, as DNA: TGTGCCAGCAGCTCCTACCCAGCGGGGGACACCGGGGAGCTGTTTTTT.